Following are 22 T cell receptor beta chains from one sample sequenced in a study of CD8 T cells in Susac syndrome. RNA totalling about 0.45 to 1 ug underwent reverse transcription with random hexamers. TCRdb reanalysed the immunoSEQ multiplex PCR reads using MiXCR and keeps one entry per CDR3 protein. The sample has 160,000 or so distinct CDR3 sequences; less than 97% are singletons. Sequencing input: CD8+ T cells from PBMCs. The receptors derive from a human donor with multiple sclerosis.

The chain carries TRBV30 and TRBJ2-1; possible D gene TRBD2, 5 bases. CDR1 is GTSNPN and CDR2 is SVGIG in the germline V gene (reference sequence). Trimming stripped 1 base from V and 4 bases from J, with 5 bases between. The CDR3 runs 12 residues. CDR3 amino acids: CAWSGTYNEQFF. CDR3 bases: TGTGCCTGGAGTGGGACTTACAATGAGCAGTTCTTC. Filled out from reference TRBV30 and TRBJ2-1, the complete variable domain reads SQTIHQWPATLVQPVGSPLSLECTVEGTSNPNLYWYRQAAGRGLQLLFYSVGIGQISSEVPQNLSASRPQDRQFILSSKKLLLSDSGFYLCAWSGTYNEQFFGPGTRLTVL.

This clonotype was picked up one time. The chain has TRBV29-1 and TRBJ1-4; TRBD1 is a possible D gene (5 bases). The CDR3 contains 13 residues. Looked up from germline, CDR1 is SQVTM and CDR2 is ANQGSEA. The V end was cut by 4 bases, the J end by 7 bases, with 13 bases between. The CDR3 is CSVAGRDGEKLFF. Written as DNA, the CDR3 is TGCAGCGTTGCTGGCAGGGACGGTGAAAAACTGTTTTTT.

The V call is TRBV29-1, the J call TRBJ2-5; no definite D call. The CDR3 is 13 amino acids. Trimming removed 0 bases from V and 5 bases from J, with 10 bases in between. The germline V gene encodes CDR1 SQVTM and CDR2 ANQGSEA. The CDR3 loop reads CSVEDWQTETQYF. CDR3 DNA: TGCAGCGTTGAAGATTGGCAGACGGAGACCCAGTACTTC. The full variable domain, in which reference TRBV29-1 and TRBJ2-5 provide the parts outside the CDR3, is SAVISQKPSRDICQRGTSLTIQCQVDSQVTMMFWYRQQPGQSLTLIATANQGSEATYESGFVIDKFPISRPNLTFSTLTVSNMSPEDSSIYLCSVEDWQTETQYFGPGTRLLVL.

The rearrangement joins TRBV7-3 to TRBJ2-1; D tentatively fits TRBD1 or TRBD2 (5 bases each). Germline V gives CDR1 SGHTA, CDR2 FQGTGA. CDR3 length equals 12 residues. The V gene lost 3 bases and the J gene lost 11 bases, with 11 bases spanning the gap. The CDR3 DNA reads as TGTGCCAGCAGCTTGGGTTCGGGACAGCAGTTCTTC. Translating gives CASSLGSGQQFF.

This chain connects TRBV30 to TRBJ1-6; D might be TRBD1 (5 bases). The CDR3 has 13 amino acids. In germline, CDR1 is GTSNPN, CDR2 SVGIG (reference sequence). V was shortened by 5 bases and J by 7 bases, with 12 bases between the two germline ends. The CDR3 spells CAWARDGNSPLHF. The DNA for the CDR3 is TGTGCCTGGGCCCGGGACGGAAATTCACCCCTCCACTTT.

The CDR3 sequence: CSAGLGDTQYF. The CDR3, as DNA: TGCAGCGCTGGGCTGGGAGATACGCAGTATTTT. The chain employs TRBV29-1 and TRBJ2-3, with D unresolved. The CDR3 covers 11 residues. Germline V gene sequence: CDR1 SQVTM, CDR2 ANQGSEA. The germline V and J ends were trimmed by 7 bases and 5 bases, with 10 bases remaining between them.

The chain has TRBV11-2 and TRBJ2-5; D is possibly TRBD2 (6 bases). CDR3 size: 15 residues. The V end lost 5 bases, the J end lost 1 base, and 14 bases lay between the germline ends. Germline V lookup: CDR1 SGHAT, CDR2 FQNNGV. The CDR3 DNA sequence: TGTGCCAGCAGCCTTTCCCGGGGGATCCAAGAGACCCAGTACTTC. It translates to CASSLSRGIQETQYF.

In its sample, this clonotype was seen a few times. CDR3: CSVGTDSYNEQFF. CDR3 nucleotide sequence: TGCAGCGTTGGGACAGACTCCTACAATGAGCAGTTCTTC. The chain joins TRBV29-1 to TRBJ2-1; a possible D gene is TRBD1 (6 bases). The V and J ends lost 4 bases and 0 bases respectively, with 7 bases between them. In germline, CDR1 is SQVTM, CDR2 ANQGSEA. The CDR3 is 13 residues long.

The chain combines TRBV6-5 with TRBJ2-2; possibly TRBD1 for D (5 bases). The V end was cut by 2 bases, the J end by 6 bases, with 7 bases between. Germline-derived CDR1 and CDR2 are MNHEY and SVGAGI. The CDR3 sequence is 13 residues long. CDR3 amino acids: CASSYKGPGELFF. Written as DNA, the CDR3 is TGTGCCAGCAGTTACAAGGGGCCCGGGGAGCTGTTTTTT.

This CDR3 is CASSRTGADTQYF. In DNA form, the CDR3 reads TGTGCCAGCAGTCGGACAGGTGCAGATACGCAGTATTTT. The chain employs TRBV12-3 or TRBV12-4 and TRBJ2-3, with 7 bases fitting TRBD1. V gave up 5 bases and J gave up 4 bases; unmatched junction bases: 3. This CDR3 is 13 amino acids long.

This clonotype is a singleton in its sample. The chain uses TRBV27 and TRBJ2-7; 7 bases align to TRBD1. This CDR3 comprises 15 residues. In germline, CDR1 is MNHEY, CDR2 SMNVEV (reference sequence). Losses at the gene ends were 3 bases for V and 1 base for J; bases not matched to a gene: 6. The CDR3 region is CASSFRDSVSYEQYF. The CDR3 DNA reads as TGTGCCAGCAGTTTCCGGGACAGTGTTTCCTACGAGCAGTACTTC.

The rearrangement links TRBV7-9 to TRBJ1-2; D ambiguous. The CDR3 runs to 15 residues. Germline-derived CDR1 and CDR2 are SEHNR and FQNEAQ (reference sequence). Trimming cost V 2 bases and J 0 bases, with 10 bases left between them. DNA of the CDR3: TGTGCCAGCAGCTTAATCGGCGGAACTAACTATGGCTACACCTTC. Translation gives CASSLIGGTNYGYTF.

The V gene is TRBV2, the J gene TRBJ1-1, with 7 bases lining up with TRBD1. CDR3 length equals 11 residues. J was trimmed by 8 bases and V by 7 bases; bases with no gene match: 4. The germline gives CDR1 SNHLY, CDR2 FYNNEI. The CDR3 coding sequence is TGTGCCAGCACGCCGGACAGGGAAGCTTTCTTT. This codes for CASTPDREAFF. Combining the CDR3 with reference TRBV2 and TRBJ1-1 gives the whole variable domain EPEVTQTPSHQVTQMGQEVILRCVPISNHLYFYWYRQILGQKVEFLVSFYNNEISEKSEIFDDQFSVERPDGSNFTLKIRSTKLEDSAMYFCASTPDREAFFGQGTRLTVV.

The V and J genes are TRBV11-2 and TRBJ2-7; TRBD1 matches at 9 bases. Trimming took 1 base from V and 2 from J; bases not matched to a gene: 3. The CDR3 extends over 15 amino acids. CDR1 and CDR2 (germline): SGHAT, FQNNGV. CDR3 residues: CASSLGQGGPYEQYV. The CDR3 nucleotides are TGTGCCAGCAGCTTAGGACAGGGGGGGCCCTACGAGCAGTACGTC.

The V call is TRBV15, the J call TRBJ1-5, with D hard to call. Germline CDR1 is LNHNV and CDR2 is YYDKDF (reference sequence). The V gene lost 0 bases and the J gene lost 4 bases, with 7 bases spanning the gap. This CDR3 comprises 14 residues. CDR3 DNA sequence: TGTGCCACCAGCAGAGATCAGGAAAATCAGCCCCAGCATTTT. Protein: CATSRDQENQPQHF.

The CDR3 here is CASSNPNYRVEYQPQHF. For the CDR3, the DNA is TGTGCCAGCAGTAACCCGAACTACAGGGTCGAATATCAGCCCCAGCATTTT. The chain recombines TRBV28 with TRBJ1-5, with a weak D call TRBD1 (6 bases). With 5 bases removed from V and 5 bases from J, the gap between germline ends came to 22 bases. The germline gives CDR1 MDHEN, CDR2 SYDVKM. The CDR3 loop spans 17 amino acids.

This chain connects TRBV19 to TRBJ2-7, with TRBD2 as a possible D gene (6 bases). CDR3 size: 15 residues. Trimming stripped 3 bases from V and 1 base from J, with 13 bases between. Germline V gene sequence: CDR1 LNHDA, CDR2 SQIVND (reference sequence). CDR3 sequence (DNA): TGTGCCAGTAGTATCGGTCAGGGAGGTTCCTACGAGCAGTACTTC. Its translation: CASSIGQGGSYEQYF.

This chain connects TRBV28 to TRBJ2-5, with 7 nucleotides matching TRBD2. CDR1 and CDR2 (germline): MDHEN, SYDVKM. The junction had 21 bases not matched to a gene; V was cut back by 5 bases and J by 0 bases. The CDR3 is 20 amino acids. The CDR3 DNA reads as TGTGCCAGCAGTACTAACGCCGCGCGGGGGACGACAAAGTACCAAGAGACCCAGTACTTC. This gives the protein CASSTNAARGTTKYQETQYF.

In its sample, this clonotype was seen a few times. The CDR3 sequence is CASSWNTEAFF. The CDR3 DNA is TGTGCCAGCAGTTGGAACACTGAAGCTTTCTTT. The chain employs TRBV2 and TRBJ1-1, with D unresolved. With 5 bases removed from V and 1 base from J, the gap between germline ends came to 2 bases. The germline gives CDR1 SNHLY, CDR2 FYNNEI. The CDR3 has 11 amino acids. The variable domain in full, completed from reference TRBV2 and TRBJ1-1, reads EPEVTQTPSHQVTQMGQEVILRCVPISNHLYFYWYRQILGQKVEFLVSFYNNEISEKSEIFDDQFSVERPDGSNFTLKIRSTKLEDSAMYFCASSWNTEAFFGQGTRLTVV.

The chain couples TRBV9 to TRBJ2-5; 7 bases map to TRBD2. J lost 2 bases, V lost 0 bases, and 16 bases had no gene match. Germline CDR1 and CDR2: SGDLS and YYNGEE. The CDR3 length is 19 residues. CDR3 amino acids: CASSVAAWGRDYLQETQYF. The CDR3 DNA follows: TGTGCCAGCAGCGTAGCTGCATGGGGTAGGGACTACCTGCAAGAGACCCAGTACTTC. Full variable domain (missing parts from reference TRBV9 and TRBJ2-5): DSGVTQTPKHLITATGQRVTLRCSPRSGDLSVYWYQQSLDQGLQFLIQYYNGEERAKGNILERFSAQQFPDLHSELNLSSLELGDSALYFCASSVAAWGRDYLQETQYFGPGTRLLVL.

In nucleotides, the CDR3 is TGTGCCAGCAGCCCGAGTGGGGGGAGTGGCTACACCTTC. As protein: CASSPSGGSGYTF. This chain joins TRBV7-7 and TRBJ1-2; tentative D call: TRBD1 (5 bases). Germline CDR1 and CDR2: SSHAT and FNYEAQ (reference sequence). V was trimmed by 5 bases and J by 7 bases, leaving 14 bases between them. The CDR3 contains 13 residues.

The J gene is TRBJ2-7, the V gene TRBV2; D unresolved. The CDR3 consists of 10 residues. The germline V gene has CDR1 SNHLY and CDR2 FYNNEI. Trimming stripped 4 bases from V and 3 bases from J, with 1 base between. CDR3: CASSGYEQYV. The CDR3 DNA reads TGTGCCAGCAGTGGCTACGAGCAGTACGTC.